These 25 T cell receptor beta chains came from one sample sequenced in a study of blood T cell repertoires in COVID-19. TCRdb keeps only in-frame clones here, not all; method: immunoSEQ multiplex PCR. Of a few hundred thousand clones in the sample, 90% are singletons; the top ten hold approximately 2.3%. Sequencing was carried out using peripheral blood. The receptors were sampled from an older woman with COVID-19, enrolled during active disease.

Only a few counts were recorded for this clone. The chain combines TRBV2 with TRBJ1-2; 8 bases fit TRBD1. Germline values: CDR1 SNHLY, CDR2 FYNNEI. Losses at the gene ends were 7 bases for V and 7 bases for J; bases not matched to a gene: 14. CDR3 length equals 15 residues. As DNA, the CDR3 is TGTGCCAGCACTACAGGGGTTGGACAGGGAGGTGGCTACACCTTC. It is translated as CASTTGVGQGGGYTF. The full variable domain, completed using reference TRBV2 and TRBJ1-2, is EPEVTQTPSHQVTQMGQEVILRCVPISNHLYFYWYRQILGQKVEFLVSFYNNEISEKSEIFDDQFSVERPDGSNFTLKIRSTKLEDSAMYFCASTTGVGQGGGYTFGSGTRLTVV.

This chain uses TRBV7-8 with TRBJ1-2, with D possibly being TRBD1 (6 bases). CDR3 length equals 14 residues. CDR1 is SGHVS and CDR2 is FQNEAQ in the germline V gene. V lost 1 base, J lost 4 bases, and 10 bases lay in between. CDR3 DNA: TGTGCCAGCAGCTTAGAGACGGACAGCTATGGCTACACCTTC. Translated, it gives CASSLETDSYGYTF.

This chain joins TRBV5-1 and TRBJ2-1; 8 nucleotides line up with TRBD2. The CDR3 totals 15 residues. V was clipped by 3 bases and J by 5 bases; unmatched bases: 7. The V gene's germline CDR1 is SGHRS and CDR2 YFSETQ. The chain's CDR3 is CASSYGTRGDNEQFF. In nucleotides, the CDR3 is TGCGCCAGCAGCTACGGGACTAGGGGGGACAATGAGCAGTTCTTC.

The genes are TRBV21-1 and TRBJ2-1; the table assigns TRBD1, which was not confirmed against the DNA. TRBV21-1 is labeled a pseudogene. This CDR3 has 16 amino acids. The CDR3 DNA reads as TGTGCCAGCAGCAAAGGCGGGACAGGGGGTGCCGGGGAGCAGTTCTTC. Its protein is CASSKGGTGGAGEQFF.

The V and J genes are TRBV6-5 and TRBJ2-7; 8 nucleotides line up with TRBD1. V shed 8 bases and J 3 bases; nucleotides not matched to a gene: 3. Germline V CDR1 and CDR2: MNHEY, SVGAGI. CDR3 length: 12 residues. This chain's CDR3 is CASRTGFYEQYF. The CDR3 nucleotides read TGTGCCAGCCGGACAGGGTTCTACGAGCAGTACTTC.

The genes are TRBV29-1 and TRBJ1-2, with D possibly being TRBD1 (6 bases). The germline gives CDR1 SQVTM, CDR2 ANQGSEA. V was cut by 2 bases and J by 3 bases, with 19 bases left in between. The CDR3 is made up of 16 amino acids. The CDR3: CSVESGGQQGHYGYTF. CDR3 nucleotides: TGCAGCGTTGAATCGGGGGGGCAACAGGGTCACTATGGCTACACCTTC.

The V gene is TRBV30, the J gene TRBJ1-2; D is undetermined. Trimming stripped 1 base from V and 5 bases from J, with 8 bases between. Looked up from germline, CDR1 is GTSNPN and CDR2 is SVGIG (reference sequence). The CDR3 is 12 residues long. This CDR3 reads CAWSATLYGYTF. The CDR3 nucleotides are TGTGCCTGGAGTGCGACACTGTATGGCTACACCTTC.

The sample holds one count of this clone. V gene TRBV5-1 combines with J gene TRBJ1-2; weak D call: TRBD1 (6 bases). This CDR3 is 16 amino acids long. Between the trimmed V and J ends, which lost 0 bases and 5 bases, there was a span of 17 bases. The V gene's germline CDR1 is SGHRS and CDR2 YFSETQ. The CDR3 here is CASSLGRDTEIYGYTF. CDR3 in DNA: TGCGCCAGCAGCTTGGGCCGGGACACAGAAATTTATGGCTACACCTTC.

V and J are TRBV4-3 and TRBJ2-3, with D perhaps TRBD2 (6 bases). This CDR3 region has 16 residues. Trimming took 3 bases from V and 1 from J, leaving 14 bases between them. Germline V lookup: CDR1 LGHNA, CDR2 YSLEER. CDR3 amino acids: CASSQGGGGGTDTQYF. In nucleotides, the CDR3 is TGCGCCAGCAGCCAGGGGGGAGGAGGGGGCACAGATACGCAGTATTTT.

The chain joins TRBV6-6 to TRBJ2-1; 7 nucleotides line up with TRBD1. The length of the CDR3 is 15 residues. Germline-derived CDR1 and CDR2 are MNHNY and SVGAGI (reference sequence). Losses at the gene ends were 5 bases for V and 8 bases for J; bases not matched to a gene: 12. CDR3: CASSDQTGFSDEQFF. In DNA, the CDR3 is TGTGCCAGCAGTGACCAGACAGGGTTTAGCGATGAGCAGTTCTTC.

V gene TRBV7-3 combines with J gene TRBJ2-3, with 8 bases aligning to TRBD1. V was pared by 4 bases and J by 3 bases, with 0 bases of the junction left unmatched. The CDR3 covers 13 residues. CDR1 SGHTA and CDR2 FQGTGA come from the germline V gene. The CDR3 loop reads CASSWTGTDTQYF. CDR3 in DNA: TGTGCCAGCAGCTGGACAGGGACAGATACGCAGTATTTT. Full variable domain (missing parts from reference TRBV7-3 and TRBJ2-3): GAGVSQTPSNKVTEKGKYVELRCDPISGHTALYWYRQSLGQGPEFLIYFQGTGAADDSGLPNDRFFAVRPEGSVSTLKIQRTERGDSAVYLCASSWTGTDTQYFGPGTRLTVL.

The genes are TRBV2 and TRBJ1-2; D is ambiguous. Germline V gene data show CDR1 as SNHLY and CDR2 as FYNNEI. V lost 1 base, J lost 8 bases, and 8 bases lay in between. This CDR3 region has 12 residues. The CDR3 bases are TGTGCCAGCAGTGAAGGACACTTCGGCTACACCTTC. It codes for CASSEGHFGYTF.

The DNA for the CDR3 is TGCGCCAGCAGCGGGACAGGCGTCTCCAATCAGCCCCAGCATTTT. Amino acid sequence: CASSGTGVSNQPQHF. The chain couples TRBV10-2 to TRBJ1-5, with 8 bases identical to TRBD1. V shed 6 bases and J 3 bases; nucleotides not matched to a gene: 7. CDR1 is WSHSY and CDR2 is SAAADI in the germline V gene. This CDR3 has 15 amino acids.

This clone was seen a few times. CDR3 amino acids: CATRSLSGELFF. The CDR3, as DNA: TGTGCCACCAGGTCTTTGTCCGGGGAGCTGTTTTTT. This sequence joins TRBV15 and TRBJ2-2; D ambiguous. Germline loops: CDR1 LNHNV, CDR2 YYDKDF (reference sequence). V lost 6 bases and J 6 bases, leaving 8 bases between the germline ends. The CDR3 is 12 amino acids.

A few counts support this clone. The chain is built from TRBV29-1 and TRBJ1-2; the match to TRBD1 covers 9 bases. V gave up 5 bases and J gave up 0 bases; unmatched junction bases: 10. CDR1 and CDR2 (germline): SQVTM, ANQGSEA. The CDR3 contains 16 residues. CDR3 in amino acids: CSVLRGQGVPNYGYTF. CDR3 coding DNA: TGCAGCGTTCTCCGGGGACAGGGCGTACCTAACTATGGCTACACCTTC.

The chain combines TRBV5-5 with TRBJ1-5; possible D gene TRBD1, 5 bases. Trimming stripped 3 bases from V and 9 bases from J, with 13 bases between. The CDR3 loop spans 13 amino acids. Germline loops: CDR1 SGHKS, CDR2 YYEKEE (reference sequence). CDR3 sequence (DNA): TGTGCCAGCAGCTCACCGGGGGTGGGGCCCCAGCATTTT. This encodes CASSSPGVGPQHF.

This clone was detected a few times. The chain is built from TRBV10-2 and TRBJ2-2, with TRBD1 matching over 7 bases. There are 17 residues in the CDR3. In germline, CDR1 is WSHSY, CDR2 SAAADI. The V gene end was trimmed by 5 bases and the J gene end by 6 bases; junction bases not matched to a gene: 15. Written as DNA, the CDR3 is TGCGCCAGCAGTAGGAACAATTACGACAGGGCCGCCGGGGAGCTGTTTTTT. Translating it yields CASSRNNYDRAAGELFF.

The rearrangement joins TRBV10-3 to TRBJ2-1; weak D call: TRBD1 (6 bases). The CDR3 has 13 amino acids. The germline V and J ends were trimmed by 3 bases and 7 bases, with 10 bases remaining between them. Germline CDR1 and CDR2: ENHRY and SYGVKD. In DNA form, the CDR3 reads TGTGCCATCAGTGAAGGCAGGGGTAATGAGCAGTTCTTC. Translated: CAISEGRGNEQFF.

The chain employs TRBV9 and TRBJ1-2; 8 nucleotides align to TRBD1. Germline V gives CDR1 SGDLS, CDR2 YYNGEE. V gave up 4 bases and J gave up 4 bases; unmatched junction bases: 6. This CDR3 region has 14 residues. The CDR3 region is CASSLTGGSYGYTF. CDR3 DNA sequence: TGTGCCAGCAGCTTAACAGGGGGGAGCTATGGCTACACCTTC.

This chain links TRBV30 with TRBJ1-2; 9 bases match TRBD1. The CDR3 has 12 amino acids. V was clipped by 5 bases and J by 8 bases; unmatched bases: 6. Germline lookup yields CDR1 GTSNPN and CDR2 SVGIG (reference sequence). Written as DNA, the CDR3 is TGTGCCTGGGGACAGGGGCCTATAGGCTACACCTTC. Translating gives CAWGQGPIGYTF.

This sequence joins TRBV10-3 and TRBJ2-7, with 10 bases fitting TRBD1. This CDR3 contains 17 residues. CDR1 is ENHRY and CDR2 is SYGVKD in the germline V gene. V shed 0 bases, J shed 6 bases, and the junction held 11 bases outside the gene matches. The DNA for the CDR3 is TGTGCCATCAGTGAGTCGGATTTGGGACAGGGGCGCGGCGAGCAGTACTTC. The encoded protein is CAISESDLGQGRGEQYF.

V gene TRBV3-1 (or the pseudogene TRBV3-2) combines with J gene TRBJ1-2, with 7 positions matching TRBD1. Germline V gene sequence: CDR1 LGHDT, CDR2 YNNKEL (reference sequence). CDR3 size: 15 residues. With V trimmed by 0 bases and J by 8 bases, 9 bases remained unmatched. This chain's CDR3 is CASSQDSGTELGYTF. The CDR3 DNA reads TGTGCCAGCAGCCAAGATTCGGGGACAGAGCTAGGCTACACCTTC.

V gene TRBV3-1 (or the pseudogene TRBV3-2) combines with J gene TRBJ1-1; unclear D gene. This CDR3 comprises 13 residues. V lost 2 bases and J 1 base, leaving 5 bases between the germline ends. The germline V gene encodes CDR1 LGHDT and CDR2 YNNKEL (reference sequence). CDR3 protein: CASSQPGNTEAFF. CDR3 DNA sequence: TGTGCCAGCAGCCAACCAGGGAACACTGAAGCTTTCTTT.

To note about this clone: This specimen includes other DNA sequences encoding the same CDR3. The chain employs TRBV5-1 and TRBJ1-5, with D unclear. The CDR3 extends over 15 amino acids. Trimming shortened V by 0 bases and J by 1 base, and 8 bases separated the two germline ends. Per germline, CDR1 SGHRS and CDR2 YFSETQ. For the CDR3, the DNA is TGCGCCAGCAGCTTGGCCGGAGGCAGCAATCAGCCCCAGCATTTT. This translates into CASSLAGGSNQPQHF. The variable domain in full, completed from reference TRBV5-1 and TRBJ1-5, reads KAGVTQTPRYLIKTRGQQVTLSCSPISGHRSVSWYQQTPGQGLQFLFEYFSETQRNKGNFPGRFSGRQFSNSRSEMNVSTLELGDSALYLCASSLAGGSNQPQHFGDGTRLSIL.

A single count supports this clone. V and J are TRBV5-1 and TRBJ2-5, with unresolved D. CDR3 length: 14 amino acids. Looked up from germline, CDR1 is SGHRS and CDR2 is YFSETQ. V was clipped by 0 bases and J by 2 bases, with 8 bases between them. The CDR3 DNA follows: TGCGCCAGCAGCTTGGATGCTAGTCAAGAGACCCAGTACTTC. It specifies CASSLDASQETQYF.